This T cell receptor (beta chain) was recorded in a study of blood T cell repertoires in COVID-19. Participant-given clinical history determined each cohort assignment. Data came from immunoSEQ multiplex PCR; TCRdb stores just in-frame clones and leaves some out. The sample gives about 210,000 clones, around 88% of which show up once; roughly 4% is in the top ten. What was sequenced was PBMCs or T cells enriched from blood (not recorded which). The receptor's source is a woman aged 25-40 years who had been exposed to COVID-19.

The CDR3 protein is CASSLGTLGYEQYF. For the CDR3, the DNA is TGTGCCAGCAGCTTGGGGACTCTAGGCTACGAGCAGTACTTC. This chain links TRBV5-4 with TRBJ2-7; TRBD2 might be the D (5 bases). CDR3 length: 14 residues. Per the germline V gene, CDR1 is SGHNT and CDR2 is YYREEE (reference sequence). The germline V and J ends were trimmed by 0 bases and 3 bases, with 10 bases remaining between them.